This T cell receptor beta chain was captured in a study of blood T cell repertoires in COVID-19. Study-level background: Sites across the United States, Italy and Spain contributed samples from acute and convalescent COVID-19.

The table came from immunoSEQ multiplex PCR; TCRdb's copy has only in-frame clones and leaves some out. The table records about 440,000 clones, about 90% of them present only once. Trimming cost V 4 bases and J 0 bases; bases outside gene matches: 6. The CDR3 runs 16 residues. Germline values: CDR1 SEHNR, CDR2 FQNEAQ (reference sequence). This receptor was identified in a man aged 18 to 29 who had recovered from COVID-19. This sequence joins TRBV7-9 and TRBJ1-5; TRBD1 matches 7 bases. The specimen was PBMCs or T cells enriched from blood (not recorded which). CDR3 region: CASSSGTEYSNQPQHF. In nucleotides, the CDR3 is TGTGCCAGCAGCTCCGGGACAGAATATAGCAATCAGCCCCAGCATTTT.